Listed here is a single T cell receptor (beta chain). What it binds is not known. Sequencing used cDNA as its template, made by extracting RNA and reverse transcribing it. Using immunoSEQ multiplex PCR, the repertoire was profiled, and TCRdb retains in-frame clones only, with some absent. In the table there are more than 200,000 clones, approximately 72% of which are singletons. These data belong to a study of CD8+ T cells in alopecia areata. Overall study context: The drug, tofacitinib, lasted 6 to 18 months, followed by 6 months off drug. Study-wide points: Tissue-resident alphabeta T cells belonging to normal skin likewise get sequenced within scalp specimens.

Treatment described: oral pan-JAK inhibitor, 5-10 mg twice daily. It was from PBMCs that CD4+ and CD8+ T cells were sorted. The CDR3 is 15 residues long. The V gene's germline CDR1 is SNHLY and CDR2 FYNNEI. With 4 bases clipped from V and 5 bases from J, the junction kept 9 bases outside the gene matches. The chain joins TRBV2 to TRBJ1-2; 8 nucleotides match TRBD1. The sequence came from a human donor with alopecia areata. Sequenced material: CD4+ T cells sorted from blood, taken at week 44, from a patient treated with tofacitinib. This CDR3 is CASSVARDRSYGYTF. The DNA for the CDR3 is TGTGCCAGCAGTGTCGCCCGGGACAGGTCTTATGGCTACACCTTC.